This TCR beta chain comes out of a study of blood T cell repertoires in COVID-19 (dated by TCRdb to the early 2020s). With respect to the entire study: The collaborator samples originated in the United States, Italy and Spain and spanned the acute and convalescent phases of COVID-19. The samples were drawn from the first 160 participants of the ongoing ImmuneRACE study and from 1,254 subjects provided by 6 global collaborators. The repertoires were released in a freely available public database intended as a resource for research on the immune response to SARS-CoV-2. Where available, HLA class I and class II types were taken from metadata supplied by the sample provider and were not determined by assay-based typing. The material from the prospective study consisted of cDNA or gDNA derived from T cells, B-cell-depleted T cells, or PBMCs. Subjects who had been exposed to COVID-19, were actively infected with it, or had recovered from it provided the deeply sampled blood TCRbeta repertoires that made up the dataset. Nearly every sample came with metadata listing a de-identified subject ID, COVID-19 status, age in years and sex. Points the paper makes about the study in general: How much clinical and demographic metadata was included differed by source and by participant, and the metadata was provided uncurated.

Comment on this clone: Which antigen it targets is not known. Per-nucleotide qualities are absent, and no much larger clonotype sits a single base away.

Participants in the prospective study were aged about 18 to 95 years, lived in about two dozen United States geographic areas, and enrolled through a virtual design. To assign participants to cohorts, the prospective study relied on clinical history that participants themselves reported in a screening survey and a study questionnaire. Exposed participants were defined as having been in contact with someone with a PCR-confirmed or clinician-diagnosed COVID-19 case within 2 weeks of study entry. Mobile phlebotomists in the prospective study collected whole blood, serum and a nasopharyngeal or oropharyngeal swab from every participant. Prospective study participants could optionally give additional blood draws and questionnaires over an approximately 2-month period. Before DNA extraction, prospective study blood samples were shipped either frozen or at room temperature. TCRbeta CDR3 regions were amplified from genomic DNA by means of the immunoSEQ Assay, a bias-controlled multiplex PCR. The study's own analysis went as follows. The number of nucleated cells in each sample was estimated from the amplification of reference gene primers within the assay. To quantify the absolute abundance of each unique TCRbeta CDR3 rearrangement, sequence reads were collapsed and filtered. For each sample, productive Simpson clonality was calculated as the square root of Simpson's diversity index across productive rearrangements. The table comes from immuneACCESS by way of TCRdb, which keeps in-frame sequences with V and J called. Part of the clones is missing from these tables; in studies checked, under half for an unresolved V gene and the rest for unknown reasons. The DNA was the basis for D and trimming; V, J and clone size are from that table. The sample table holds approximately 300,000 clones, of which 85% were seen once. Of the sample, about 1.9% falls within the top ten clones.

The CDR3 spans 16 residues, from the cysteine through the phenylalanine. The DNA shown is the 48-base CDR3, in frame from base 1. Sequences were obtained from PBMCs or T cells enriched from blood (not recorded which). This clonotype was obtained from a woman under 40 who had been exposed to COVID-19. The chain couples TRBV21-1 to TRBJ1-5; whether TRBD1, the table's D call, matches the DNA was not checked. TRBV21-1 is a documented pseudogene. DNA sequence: TGTGCCAGCAGCAAAGAACAGGGATCTAGCAATCAGCCCCAGCATTTT. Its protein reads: CASSKEQGSSNQPQHF.